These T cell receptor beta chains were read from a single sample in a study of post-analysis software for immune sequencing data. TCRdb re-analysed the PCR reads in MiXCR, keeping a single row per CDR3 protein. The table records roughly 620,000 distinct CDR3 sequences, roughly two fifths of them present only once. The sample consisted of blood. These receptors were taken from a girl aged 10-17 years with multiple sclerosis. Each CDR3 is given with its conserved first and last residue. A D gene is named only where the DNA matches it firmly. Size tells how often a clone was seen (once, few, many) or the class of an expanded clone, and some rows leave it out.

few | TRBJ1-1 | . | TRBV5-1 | CASSLAWGKWYGTEAFF | TGCGCCAGCAGCTTGGCCTGGGGGAAGTGGTATGGCACTGAAGCTTTCTTT
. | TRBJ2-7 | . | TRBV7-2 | CASTTQGNSYEQYF | TGTGCCAGCACCACGCAGGGGAATTCCTACGAGCAGTACTTC
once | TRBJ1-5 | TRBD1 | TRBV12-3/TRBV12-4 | CASSLTGSGQPQHF | TGTGCCAGCAGTTTGACAGGGTCAGGTCAGCCCCAGCATTTT
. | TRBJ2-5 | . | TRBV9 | CASSVGPVGKHQETQYF | TGTGCCAGCAGCGTAGGACCAGTGGGGAAACATCAAGAGACCCAGTACTTC
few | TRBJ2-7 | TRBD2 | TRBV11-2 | CASRYGLAAYEQYF | TGTGCCAGCAGGTATGGACTAGCGGCCTACGAGCAGTACTTC
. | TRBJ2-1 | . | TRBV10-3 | CAIRERTNHEQFF | TGTGCCATCAGGGAAAGAACAAACCATGAGCAGTTCTTC
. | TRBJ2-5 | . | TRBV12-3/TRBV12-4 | CASSSAKGLGETQYF | TGTGCCAGCAGTTCGGCGAAGGGATTAGGGGAGACCCAGTACTTC
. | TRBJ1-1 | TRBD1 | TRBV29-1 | CSVRTGGMNTEAFF | TGCAGCGTCCGGACAGGGGGGATGAACACTGAAGCTTTCTTT
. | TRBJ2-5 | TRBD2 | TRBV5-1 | CASSLEGLAGLGVDEQYF | TGCGCCAGCAGCTTGGAGGGGCTAGCGGGCCTGGGCGTGGATGAGCAGTACTTC
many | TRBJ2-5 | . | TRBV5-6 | CASSSRGLPQETQYF | TGTGCCAGCAGCTCTCGGGGCCTCCCCCAGGAGACCCAGTACTTC
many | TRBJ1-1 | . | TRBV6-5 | CASSTGNTEAFF | TGTGCCAGTTCGACAGGGAACACTGAAGCTTTCTTT
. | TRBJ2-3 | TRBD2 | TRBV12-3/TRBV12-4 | CASSLAFSGGAPDTQYF | TGTGCCAGCAGTTTAGCTTTTAGCGGGGGGGCTCCAGATACGCAGTATTTT
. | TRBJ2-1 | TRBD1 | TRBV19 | CASALGDRGPNEQFF | TGTGCCAGTGCCCTCGGGGACAGGGGTCCCAATGAGCAGTTCTTC
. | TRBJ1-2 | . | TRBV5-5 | CASSSFRIRAGYTF | TGTGCCAGCAGCTCTTTCAGGATTAGGGCTGGCTACACCTTC
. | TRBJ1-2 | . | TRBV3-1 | CASSQGEGRAYGYTF | TGTGCCAGCAGCCAAGGGGAAGGGAGAGCCTATGGCTACACCTTC
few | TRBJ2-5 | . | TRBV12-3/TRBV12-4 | CASSLSAGTETQYF | TGTGCCAGCAGTTTAAGCGCAGGGACAGAGACCCAGTACTTC
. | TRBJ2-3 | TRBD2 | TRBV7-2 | CASSLGNRGGAVTDTQYF | TGTGCCAGCAGCTTGGGTAACCGCGGGGGAGCGGTCACAGATACGCAGTATTTT
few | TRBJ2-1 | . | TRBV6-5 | CASSKGNEQFF | TGTGCCAGCAGTAAGGGGAATGAGCAGTTCTTC
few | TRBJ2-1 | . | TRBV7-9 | CASSWRDSRNGEQFF | TGTGCCAGCAGCTGGAGGGACTCTCGTAATGGTGAGCAGTTCTTC
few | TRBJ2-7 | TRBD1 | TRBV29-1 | CNVAGQGFYEQYF | TGCAACGTTGCGGGACAGGGGTTCTACGAGCAGTACTTC
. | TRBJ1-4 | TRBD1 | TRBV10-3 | CAISRDSINEKLFF | TGTGCCATCAGTAGGGACAGCATTAATGAAAAACTGTTTTTT
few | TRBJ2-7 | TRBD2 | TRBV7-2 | CASTTGTSFGYEQYF | TGTGCCAGCACCACTGGGACTAGCTTCGGTTACGAGCAGTACTTC
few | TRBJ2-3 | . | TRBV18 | CASSPDGSTDTQYF | TGTGCCAGCTCACCGGACGGAAGCACAGATACGCAGTATTTT
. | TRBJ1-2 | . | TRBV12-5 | CASGLTPGRDGYTF | TGTGCTAGTGGTTTGACTCCGGGGCGGGATGGCTACACCTTC
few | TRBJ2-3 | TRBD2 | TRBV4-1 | CASSQVSTSGGTDTQYF | TGCGCCAGCAGTCAAGTTTCAACTAGCGGAGGCACAGATACGCAGTATTTT
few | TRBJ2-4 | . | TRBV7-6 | CASSPRAETKNIQYF | TGTGCCAGCAGCCCGAGGGCCGAGACCAAAAACATTCAGTACTTC
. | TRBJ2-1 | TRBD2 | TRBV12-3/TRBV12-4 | CASSGAGPPEEVQFF | TGTGCCAGCAGTGGAGCGGGACCGCCGGAGGAGGTGCAGTTCTTC
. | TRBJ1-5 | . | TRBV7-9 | CASSFAGADSNQPQHF | TGTGCCAGCAGCTTCGCAGGGGCGGATAGCAATCAGCCCCAGCATTTT
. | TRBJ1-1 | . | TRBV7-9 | CASSLDLTGHTEAFF | TGTGCCAGCAGCTTAGACCTCACCGGGCACACTGAAGCTTTCTTT
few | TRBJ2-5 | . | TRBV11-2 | CASSFYGETQYF | TGTGCCAGCAGCTTTTACGGAGAGACCCAGTACTTC
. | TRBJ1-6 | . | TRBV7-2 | CASSLRQAPDSPLHF | TGTGCCAGCAGCTTAAGACAGGCCCCCGATTCACCCCTCCACTTT
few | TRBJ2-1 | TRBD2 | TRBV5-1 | CASSLALAGAGYNEQFF | TGCGCCAGCAGCTTGGCCTTAGCGGGAGCAGGCTACAATGAGCAGTTCTTC
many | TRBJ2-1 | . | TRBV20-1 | CSARLTRAYNEQFF | TGCAGTGCTCGTTTGACTAGAGCCTACAATGAGCAGTTCTTC
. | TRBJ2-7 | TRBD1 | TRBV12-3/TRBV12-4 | CASRLPGQTLQYF | TGTGCCAGCAGGTTACCGGGACAGACATTACAGTACTTC
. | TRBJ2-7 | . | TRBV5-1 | CASSSPSEGTVYEQYF | TGCGCCAGCAGCTCGCCCAGCGAGGGCACCGTTTACGAGCAGTACTTC
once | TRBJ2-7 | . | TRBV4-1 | CASSQSGTYPRYF | TGCGCCAGCAGCCAATCCGGGACCTACCCGAGGTACTTC
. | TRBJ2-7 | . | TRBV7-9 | CASSLGNGYEQYF | TGTGCCAGCAGCTTAGGCAACGGCTACGAGCAGTACTTC
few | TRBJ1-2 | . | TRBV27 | CASSTGLGYGYTF | TGTGCCAGCAGTACCGGGTTGGGGTATGGCTACACCTTC
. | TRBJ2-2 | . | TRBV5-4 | CASSLGVATGELFF | TGTGCCAGCAGCCTCGGCGTGGCCACCGGGGAGCTGTTTTTT
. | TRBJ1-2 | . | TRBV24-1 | CAASPTGRAYGYTF | TGTGCCGCCAGTCCAACAGGGAGGGCTTATGGCTACACCTTC
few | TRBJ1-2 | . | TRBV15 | CATSRDGDRGYTF | TGTGCCACCAGCAGAGACGGTGATCGTGGCTACACCTTC
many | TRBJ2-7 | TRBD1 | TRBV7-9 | CASSPGQGANEQYF | TGTGCCAGCAGCCCTGGACAGGGGGCAAACGAGCAGTACTTC
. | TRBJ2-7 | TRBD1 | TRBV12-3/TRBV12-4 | CASSVQGAEQYF | TGTGCCAGCAGTGTCCAGGGGGCGGAGCAGTACTTC
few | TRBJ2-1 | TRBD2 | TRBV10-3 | CAISGTSGKHNEQFF | TGTGCCATCAGTGGGACTAGCGGGAAACACAATGAGCAGTTCTTC
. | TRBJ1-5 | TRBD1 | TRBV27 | CASSSGTAFRDQPQHF | TGTGCCAGCAGTTCTGGGACAGCCTTTCGGGATCAGCCCCAGCATTTT
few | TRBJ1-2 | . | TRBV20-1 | CSARMGGHYGYTF | TGCAGTGCTAGGATGGGGGGCCACTATGGCTACACCTTC
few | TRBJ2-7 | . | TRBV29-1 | CSVVSEASYEQYF | TGCAGCGTTGTGTCAGAAGCTTCCTACGAGCAGTACTTC
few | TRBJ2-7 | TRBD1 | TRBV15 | CATSRGDRGPPPHYEQYF | TGTGCCACCAGCAGAGGAGACAGGGGGCCCCCACCACACTACGAGCAGTACTTC
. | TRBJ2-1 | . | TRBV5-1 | CASSNVGTSSYNEQFF | TGCGCCAGCAGTAACGTAGGCACGAGCTCCTACAATGAGCAGTTCTTC
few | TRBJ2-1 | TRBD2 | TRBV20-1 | CSASLAKSYNEQFF | TGCAGTGCTTCACTAGCGAAATCCTACAATGAGCAGTTCTTC
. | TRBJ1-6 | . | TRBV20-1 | CSASSQAYSGSPLHF | TGCAGTGCTAGTTCACAGGCATACTCCGGTTCACCCCTCCACTTT
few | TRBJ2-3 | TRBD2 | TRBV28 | CASRMGGHDTQYF | TGTGCCAGCAGGATGGGAGGGCACGATACGCAGTATTTT
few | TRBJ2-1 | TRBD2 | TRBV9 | CANSVVNSGGYNEQFF | TGTGCCAACAGCGTAGTTAATAGCGGGGGCTACAATGAGCAGTTCTTC
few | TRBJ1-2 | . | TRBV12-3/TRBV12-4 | CASRRIGSGRVYGYTF | TGTGCCAGCAGACGAATCGGGTCAGGGCGTGTCTATGGCTACACCTTC
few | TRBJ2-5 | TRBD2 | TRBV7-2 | CASSIRNRGTSRQETQYF | TGTGCCAGCAGCATAAGGAATAGGGGGACTAGCCGCCAAGAGACCCAGTACTTC
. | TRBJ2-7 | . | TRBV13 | CTSSLNRVYEQYF | TGTACCAGCAGCTTAAACCGAGTCTACGAGCAGTACTTC
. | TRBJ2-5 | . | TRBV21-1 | CASEPGQGAGETQYF | TGTGCCAGCGAGCCGGGACAGGGGGCAGGAGAGACCCAGTACTTC
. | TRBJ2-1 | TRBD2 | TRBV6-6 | CASSPVRDYINEQFF | TGTGCCAGCAGTCCAGTCCGGGACTATATCAATGAGCAGTTCTTC
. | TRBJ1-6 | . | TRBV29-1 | CSEAYPQGRSPLHF | TGCAGCGAAGCCTACCCGCAGGGTAGGTCACCCCTCCACTTT